Following are 19 T cell receptor beta chains from one sample sequenced in a study of CD8 T cells in ankylosing spondylitis. Broader study findings: Blood of patients with ankylosing spondylitis appeared to be characterized by a TCR beta motif of roughly eight highly homologous variants.

TCRdb reprocessed the 5' RACE reads with MiXCR, giving one entry per CDR3 protein. Among some 800,000 distinct CDR3 sequences listed, approximately 12% were seen once. The antigens of these receptors remain unknown. The source material was blood, either unsorted or a sorted T cell fraction (not recorded which). These receptors came from a male donor with ankylosing spondylitis.

This chain uses TRBV10-3 with TRBJ2-1; 8 bases map to TRBD1. Germline V lookup: CDR1 ENHRY, CDR2 SYGVKD. The CDR3 is 15 residues long. The junction had 9 bases not matched to a gene; V was cut back by 4 bases and J by 7 bases. This chain's CDR3 is CAISGGQALFNEQFF. Here the CDR3 DNA reads TGTGCCATCAGTGGGGGACAGGCCCTCTTTAATGAGCAGTTCTTC.

This rearrangement joins TRBV20-1 to TRBJ1-1; D gene ambiguous. Trimming left V 1 base short and J 11 bases short, with 20 bases between. CDR3 length equals 14 residues. The V gene's germline CDR1 is DFQATT and CDR2 SNEGSKA (reference sequence). CDR3 coding DNA: TGCAGTGCTAGAGCTGACCAAAACGCCCCCAAGGCTTTCTTT. Amino acid sequence: CSARADQNAPKAFF.

The V call is TRBV4-3, the J call TRBJ2-3; TRBD2 aligns across 11 bases. With V trimmed by 4 bases and J by 2 bases, 11 bases remained unmatched. The CDR3 sequence is 18 residues long. Per the germline V gene, CDR1 is LGHNA and CDR2 is YSLEER. CDR3 DNA sequence: TGCGCCAGCAGCCGACTTGGGACTAGCGGATCGTACACAGATACGCAGTATTTT. This translates into CASSRLGTSGSYTDTQYF.

The chain employs TRBV6-2 or TRBV6-3 and TRBJ1-2; TRBD1 is a possible D gene (5 bases). The CDR3 covers 15 residues. Trimming shortened V by 6 bases and J by 6 bases, and 20 bases separated the two germline ends. Germline V gene data show CDR1 as MNHEY and CDR2 as SVGEGT. CDR3 sequence (DNA): TGTGCCAGCAGCGATTTTGGAAGGGACGGGGATGGCTACACCTTC. Protein sequence: CASSDFGRDGDGYTF.

The V and J genes are TRBV7-2 and TRBJ1-4, with D uncertain. V gave up 1 base and J gave up 8 bases, with 14 bases separating them. The CDR3 is 15 amino acids. Per germline, CDR1 SGHTA and CDR2 FQGNSA. CDR3 protein: CASSLGEGFQEKLFF. The CDR3 coding sequence is TGTGCCAGCAGCTTAGGGGAAGGGTTCCAGGAAAAACTGTTTTTT.

This chain uses TRBV9 with TRBJ2-1, with 10 nucleotides matching TRBD1. The germline V gene has CDR1 SGDLS and CDR2 YYNGEE. This CDR3 comprises 16 residues. V lost 1 base, J lost 7 bases, and 8 bases stayed unmatched. CDR3 sequence reads: CASSVLSGTGDNEQFF. CDR3 nucleotides: TGTGCCAGCAGCGTACTTTCCGGGACAGGGGATAATGAGCAGTTCTTC.

The chain is built from TRBV2 and TRBJ2-1, with 11 bases that match TRBD2. The germline CDR1 and CDR2 sequences are SNHLY and FYNNEI. The ends lost 9 bases at V and 9 bases at J; junction bases unmatched: 10. The CDR3 has 14 residues. Written as DNA, the CDR3 is TGTGCCAGTGGTGGTAGCGGGGGGGCCGGTGAGCAGTTCTTC. Protein sequence: CASGGSGGAGEQFF.

This clonotype was detected ten times or more. The chain employs TRBV20-1 and TRBJ2-7, with 8 positions matching TRBD2. Trimming took 6 bases from V and 5 from J; bases not matched to a gene: 6. The CDR3 extends over 12 amino acids. Germline V gives CDR1 DFQATT, CDR2 SNEGSKA (reference sequence). The CDR3 coding sequence is TGCAGTGCCGGGAGGGCGTCCAACGAGCAGTACTTC. Residues: CSAGRASNEQYF.

J is TRBJ1-1 and V is TRBV29-1; the D is unclear. Per germline, CDR1 SQVTM and CDR2 ANQGSEA. V lost 6 bases, J lost 0 bases, and 14 bases lay in between. CDR3 length: 14 amino acids. CDR3 nucleotide sequence: TGCAGCGTGACCCTACGAATCATGAACACTGAAGCTTTCTTT. Amino acids: CSVTLRIMNTEAFF.

This clonotype was detected many times. The CDR3 does not close with the conserved phenylalanine or tryptophan, likely indicating a read error. The DNA is omitted, as the CDR3 cannot be located on it reliably, and the CDR3 follows TCRdb's listing. This chain joins TRBV5-1 and TRBJ2-1; TRBD2, the D gene given by the table, was not confirmed from the DNA. The CDR3 is 9 residues long, counting both termini. The germline gives CDR1 SGHRS, CDR2 YFSETQ. The CDR3 loop reads CASGTSGPG.

The chain uses TRBV24-1 and TRBJ2-1; 9 nucleotides match TRBD1. This CDR3 has 17 amino acids. The V gene's germline CDR1 is KGHDR and CDR2 SFDVKD. The ends lost 3 bases at V and 4 bases at J; junction bases unmatched: 9. CDR3 sequence (DNA): TGTGCCACCAGTGATGAATCGGGACAGGGTCCGTACAATGAGCAGTTCTTC. Translating gives CATSDESGQGPYNEQFF.

The chain joins TRBV4-1 to TRBJ2-5; D call uncertain. This CDR3 is 13 amino acids long. Trimming removed 2 bases at V and 1 base at J, with 5 bases between. Germline V gene lookup returns CDR1 MGHRA and CDR2 YSYEKL. Written as DNA, the CDR3 is TGCGCCAGCAGCCAACCCCTCCAAGAGACCCAGTACTTC. This sequence encodes CASSQPLQETQYF.

There are a few counts of this clonotype. This chain joins TRBV5-1 and TRBJ2-1; D gene ambiguous. CDR1 is SGHRS, CDR2 YFSETQ, per germline. V lost 2 bases, J lost 8 bases, and 14 bases lay in between. The CDR3 covers 14 residues. The CDR3 bases are TGCGCCAGCAGCTTTGGGCGCTTAGAGGATGAGCAGTTCTTC. Residues: CASSFGRLEDEQFF.

This clonotype was picked up many times. The chain carries TRBV12-3 or TRBV12-4 and TRBJ2-1; D call uncertain. Trimming took 4 bases from V and 0 from J, leaving 28 bases between them. The CDR3 contains 21 residues. CDR3 protein: CASSSLPRFGRTTFSYNEQFF. Written as DNA, the CDR3 is TGTGCCAGCAGTTCCCTTCCGCGATTTGGGCGGACGACGTTCTCCTACAATGAGCAGTTCTTC.

This clonotype has more than one count but fewer than ten. The chain carries TRBV4-2 and TRBJ1-4; D remains unclear. V dropped 0 bases and J dropped 2 bases, with 10 bases sitting between them. Germline CDR1 is LGHNA and CDR2 is YNFKEQ. The CDR3 contains 16 residues. CDR3 region: CASSQEGRSTNEKLFF. For the CDR3, the DNA is TGTGCCAGCAGCCAAGAGGGGAGGTCTACTAATGAAAAACTGTTTTTT.

This clonotype was seen repeatedly, ten times or more. The chain employs TRBV20-1 and TRBJ1-1; D is unclear. V lost 2 bases, J lost 2 bases, and 9 bases lay in between. The CDR3 runs 13 residues. Germline V gene sequence: CDR1 DFQATT, CDR2 SNEGSKA (reference sequence). This chain's CDR3 is CSARSPPNTEAFF. The DNA of the CDR3 is TGCAGTGCTAGATCCCCACCCAACACTGAAGCTTTCTTT.

The CDR3 bases are TGTGCCAGCAGCTTAGCGACCAGGGCGGAAGGCTACACCTTC. Its translation: CASSLATRAEGYTF. The chain carries TRBV7-8 and TRBJ1-2, with D possibly being TRBD1 (5 bases). Germline CDR1 SGHVS, CDR2 FQNEAQ. Trimming cost V 0 bases and J 8 bases, with 13 bases left between them. The CDR3 sequence is 14 residues long.

The chain combines TRBV24-1 with TRBJ2-3; unclear D gene. The CDR3 covers 15 residues. The germline V gene encodes CDR1 KGHDR and CDR2 SFDVKD. Trimming took off 6 bases at V and 4 bases at J, with 16 bases between the two ends. CDR3 DNA sequence: TGTGCCACCAGTCCGCGCGGCGGCGGCTCAGATACGCAGTATTTT. Translated: CATSPRGGGSDTQYF.

This chain uses TRBV6-1 with TRBJ1-6, with D possibly being TRBD1 (6 bases). The ends were cut back, 1 base at V and 5 bases at J, with 9 bases in the middle. The CDR3 has 15 residues. Germline loops: CDR1 MNHNS, CDR2 SASEGT. As DNA, the CDR3 is TGTGCCAGCAGTGAAGGGACAGTCCATAATTCACCCCTCCACTTT. Residues: CASSEGTVHNSPLHF.